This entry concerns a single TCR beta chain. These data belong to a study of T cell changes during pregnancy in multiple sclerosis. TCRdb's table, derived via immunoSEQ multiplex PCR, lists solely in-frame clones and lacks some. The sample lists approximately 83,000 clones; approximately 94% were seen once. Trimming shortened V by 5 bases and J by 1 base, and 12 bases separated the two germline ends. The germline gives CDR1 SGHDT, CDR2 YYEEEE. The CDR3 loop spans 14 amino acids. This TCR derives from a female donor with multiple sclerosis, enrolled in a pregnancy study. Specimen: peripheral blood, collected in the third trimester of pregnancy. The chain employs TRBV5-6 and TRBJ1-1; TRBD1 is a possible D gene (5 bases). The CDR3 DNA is TGTGCCAGCAGGCCGGCGGGGGGGAACACTGAAGCTTTCTTT. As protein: CASRPAGGNTEAFF.